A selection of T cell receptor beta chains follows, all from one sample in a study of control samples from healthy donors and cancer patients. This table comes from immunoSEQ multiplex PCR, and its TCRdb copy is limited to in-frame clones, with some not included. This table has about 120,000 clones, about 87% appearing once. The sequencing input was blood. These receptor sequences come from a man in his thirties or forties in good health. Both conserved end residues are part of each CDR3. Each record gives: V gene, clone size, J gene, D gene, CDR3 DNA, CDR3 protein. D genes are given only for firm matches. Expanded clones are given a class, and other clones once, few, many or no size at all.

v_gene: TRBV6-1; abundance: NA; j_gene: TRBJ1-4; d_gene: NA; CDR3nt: TGTGCCAGCAGTGAAGGAGCCCTGGAAAAACTGTTTTTT; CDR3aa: CASSEGALEKLFF
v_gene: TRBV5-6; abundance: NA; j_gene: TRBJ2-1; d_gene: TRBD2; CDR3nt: TGTGCCAGCAGCTCACTAGCGGAACGCGAGCAGTTCTTC; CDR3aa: CASSSLAEREQFF
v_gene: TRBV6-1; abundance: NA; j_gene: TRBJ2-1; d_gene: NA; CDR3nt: TGTGCCAGCAGTGAAAGATCCCACGGGACAACCTACAATGAGCAGTTCTTC; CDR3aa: CASSERSHGTTYNEQFF
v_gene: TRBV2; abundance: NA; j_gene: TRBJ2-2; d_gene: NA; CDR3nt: TGTGCCAGCAGTGTTGACTCCCCCGCGTCGAACACCGGGGAGCTGTTTTTT; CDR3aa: CASSVDSPASNTGELFF
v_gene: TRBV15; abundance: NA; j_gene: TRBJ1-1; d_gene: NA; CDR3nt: TGTGCCACCAGGACAGGCTTTGAAGCTTTCTTT; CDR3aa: CATRTGFEAFF
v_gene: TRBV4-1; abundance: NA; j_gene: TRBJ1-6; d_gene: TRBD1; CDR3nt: TGCGCCAGCAGCCAAGGAAGGACAGGGGCGTCAAATTCACCCCTCCACTTT; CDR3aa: CASSQGRTGASNSPLHF
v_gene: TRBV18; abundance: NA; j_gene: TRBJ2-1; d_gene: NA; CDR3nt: TGTGCCAGCTCACCCGGCCATGGGGGCATCTACAATGAGCAGTTCTTC; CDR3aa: CASSPGHGGIYNEQFF
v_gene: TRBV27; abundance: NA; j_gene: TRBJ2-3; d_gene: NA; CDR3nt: TGTGCCAGCAGGACACCTAGCACAGATACGCAGTATTTT; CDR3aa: CASRTPSTDTQYF
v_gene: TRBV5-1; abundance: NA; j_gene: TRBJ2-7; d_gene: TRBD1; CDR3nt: TGCGCCAGCAGCGGGACAGGGGTTCGTGAGCAGTACTTC; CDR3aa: CASSGTGVREQYF
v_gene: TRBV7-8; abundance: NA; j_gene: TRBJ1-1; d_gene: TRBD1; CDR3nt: TGTGCCAGCAGCGCGCAGGGGGCATCGCCCACTGAAGCTTTCTTT; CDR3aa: CASSAQGASPTEAFF
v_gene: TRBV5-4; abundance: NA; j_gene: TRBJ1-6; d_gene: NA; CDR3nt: TGTGCCAGCAGGGGAGGGAATAATTCACCCCTCCACTTT; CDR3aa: CASRGGNNSPLHF
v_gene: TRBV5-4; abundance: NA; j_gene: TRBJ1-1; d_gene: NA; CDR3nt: TGTGCCAGCAGCTCCCCGGCTGGGGGCGAGGTCACTGAAGCTTTCTTT; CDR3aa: CASSSPAGGEVTEAFF
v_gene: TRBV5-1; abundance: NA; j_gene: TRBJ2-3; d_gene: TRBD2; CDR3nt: TGCGCCAGCAGCTTGGGGACTTTAGCGGGGGCTCTGACAGATACGCAGTATTTT; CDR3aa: CASSLGTLAGALTDTQYF
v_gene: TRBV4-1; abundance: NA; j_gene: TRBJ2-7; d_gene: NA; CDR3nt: TGCGCCAGCAGCCAAGAAAGGGGGAGAAAAGACTACGAGCAGTACTTC; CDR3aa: CASSQERGRKDYEQYF
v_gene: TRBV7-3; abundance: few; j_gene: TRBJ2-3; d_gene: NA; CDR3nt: TGTGCCAGCAGCTTAACCTCAGGGGGGTCCACAGATACGCAGTATTTT; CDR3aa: CASSLTSGGSTDTQYF
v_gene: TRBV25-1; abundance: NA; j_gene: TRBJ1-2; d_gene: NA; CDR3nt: TGTGCCAGCAGTGAGGGTCACTATGGCTACACCTTC; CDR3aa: CASSEGHYGYTF
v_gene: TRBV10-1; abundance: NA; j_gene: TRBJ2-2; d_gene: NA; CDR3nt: TGCGCCAGCAGTGAGTCGACACCAACAGGGAAAGGGGACACCGGGGAGCTGTTTTTT; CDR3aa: CASSESTPTGKGDTGELFF
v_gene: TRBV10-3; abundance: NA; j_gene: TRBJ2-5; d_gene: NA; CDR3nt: TGTGCCATCAGTCCGAGGGCACAGGAGACCCAGTACTTC; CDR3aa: CAISPRAQETQYF
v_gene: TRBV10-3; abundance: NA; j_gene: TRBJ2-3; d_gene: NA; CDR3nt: TGTGCCATCGAGGGCGCTAGCACAGATACGCAGTATTTT; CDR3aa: CAIEGASTDTQYF
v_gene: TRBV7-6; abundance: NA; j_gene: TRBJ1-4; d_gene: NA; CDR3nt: TGTGCCAGCAGCCCCGGAATAGAGCCCACCTTCTTGTTTTTT; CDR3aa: CASSPGIEPTFLFF
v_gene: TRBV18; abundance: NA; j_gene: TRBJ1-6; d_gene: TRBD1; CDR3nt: TGTGCCAGCTCGGCCGGGACAGGGCTTTATTCACCCCTCCACTTT; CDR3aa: CASSAGTGLYSPLHF
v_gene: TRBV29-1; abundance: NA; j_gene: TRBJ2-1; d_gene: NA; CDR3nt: TGCAGCGTTGAAGGCGACAGCGCCTACAATGAGCAGTTCTTC; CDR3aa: CSVEGDSAYNEQFF
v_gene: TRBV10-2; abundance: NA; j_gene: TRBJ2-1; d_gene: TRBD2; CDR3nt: TGCGCCAGCAGCGCTAGCGGGGGGGGAGGGAATGAGCAGTTCTTC; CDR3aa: CASSASGGGGNEQFF
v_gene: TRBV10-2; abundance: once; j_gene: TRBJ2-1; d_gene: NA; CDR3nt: TGCGCCAGCAGTGACCGGTACAGAGGGCAGTTCTTC; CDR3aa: CASSDRYRGQFF
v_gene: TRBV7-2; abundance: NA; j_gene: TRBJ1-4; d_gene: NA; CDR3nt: TGTGCCAGCAGCTTGGTAGGGCGTCCCGATGAAAAACTGTTTTTT; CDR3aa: CASSLVGRPDEKLFF
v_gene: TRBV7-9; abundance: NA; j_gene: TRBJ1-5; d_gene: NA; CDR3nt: TGTGCCAGCAGCTTAGCATATTTGGGTGCGGAGGAGGAATATCAGCCCCAGCATTTT; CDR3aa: CASSLAYLGAEEEYQPQHF
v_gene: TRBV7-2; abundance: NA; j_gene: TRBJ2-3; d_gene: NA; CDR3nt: TGTGCCAGCAGCTTAGATTCGGGGGCCACAGATACGCAGTATTTT; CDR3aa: CASSLDSGATDTQYF
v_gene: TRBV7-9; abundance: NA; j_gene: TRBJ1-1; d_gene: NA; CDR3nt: TGTGCCAGCAGCTTACGAATGGCCGATGGGAGTGAAGCTTTCTTT; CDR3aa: CASSLRMADGSEAFF
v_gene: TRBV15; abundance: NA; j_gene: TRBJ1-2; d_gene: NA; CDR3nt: TGTGCCACCTCCGAGAACGGGGTCGCCTATGGCTACACCTTC; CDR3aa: CATSENGVAYGYTF
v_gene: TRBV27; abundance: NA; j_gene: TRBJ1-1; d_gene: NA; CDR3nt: TGTGCCAGCAGGAACCCTTTGAACACTGAAGCTTTCTTT; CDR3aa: CASRNPLNTEAFF
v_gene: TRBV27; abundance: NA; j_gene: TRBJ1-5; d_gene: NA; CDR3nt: TGTGCCAGCTGGGACAGCAATCAGCCCCAGCATTTT; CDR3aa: CASWDSNQPQHF
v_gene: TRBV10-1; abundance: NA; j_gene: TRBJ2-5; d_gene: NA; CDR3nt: TGCGCCAGCAGTGAGTCCGGGAGAGAGACCCAGTACTTC; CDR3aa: CASSESGRETQYF
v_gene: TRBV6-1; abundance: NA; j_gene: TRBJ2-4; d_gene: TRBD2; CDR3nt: TGTGCCAGCAGTGGGGGCGGACTAGCGGGTCTAGCCAAAAACATTCAGTACTTC; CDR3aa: CASSGGGLAGLAKNIQYF
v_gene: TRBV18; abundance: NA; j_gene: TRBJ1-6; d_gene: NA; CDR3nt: TGTGCCAGCTCTCCCCAATACGGTGATTCACCCCTCCACTTT; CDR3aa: CASSPQYGDSPLHF
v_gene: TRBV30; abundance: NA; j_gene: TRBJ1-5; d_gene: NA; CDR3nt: TGTGCCTGGAGTCTCCGGGAGGGGCAGCCCCAGCATTTT; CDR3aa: CAWSLREGQPQHF
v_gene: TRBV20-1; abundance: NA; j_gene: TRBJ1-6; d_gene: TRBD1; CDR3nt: TGCAGTGCTAGTTACCCGGGACAGGGGGTTAATTCACCCCTCCACTTT; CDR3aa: CSASYPGQGVNSPLHF
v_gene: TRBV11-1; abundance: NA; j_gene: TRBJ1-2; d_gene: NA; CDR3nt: TGTGCCAGCAGCTTAGCGTCCGGACAAATCTATGGCTACACCTTC; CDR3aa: CASSLASGQIYGYTF
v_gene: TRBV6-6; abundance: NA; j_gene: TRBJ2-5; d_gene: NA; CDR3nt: TGTGCCAGCAGTTACATCCAAGAGACCCAGTACTTC; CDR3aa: CASSYIQETQYF
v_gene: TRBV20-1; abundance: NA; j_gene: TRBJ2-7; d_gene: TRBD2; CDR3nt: TGCAGTGCTAGTGGATCTTTGACTAGCGGGGAGGACGAGCAGTACTTC; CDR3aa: CSASGSLTSGEDEQYF
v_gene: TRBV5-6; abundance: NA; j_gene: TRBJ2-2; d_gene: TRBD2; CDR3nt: TGTGCCAGCAGCTCTTTCCTAGCGGGGGGCACCGGGGAGCTGTTTTTT; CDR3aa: CASSSFLAGGTGELFF
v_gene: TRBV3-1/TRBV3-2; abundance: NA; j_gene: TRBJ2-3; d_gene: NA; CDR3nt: TGTGCCAGCAGCCAAGAGGCCGACACCACAGATACGCAGTATTTT; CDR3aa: CASSQEADTTDTQYF
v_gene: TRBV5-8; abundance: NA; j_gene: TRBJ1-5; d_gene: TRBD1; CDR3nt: TGTGCCAGCTTCCGGGACAGGGGGCCGAGGGGTCAGCCCCAGCATTTT; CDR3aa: CASFRDRGPRGQPQHF
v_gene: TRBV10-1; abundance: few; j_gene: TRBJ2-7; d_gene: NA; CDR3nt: TGCGCCAGTTCTTCTAGCGGGGGACAGGGCGAGCAGTACTTC; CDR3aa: CASSSSGGQGEQYF
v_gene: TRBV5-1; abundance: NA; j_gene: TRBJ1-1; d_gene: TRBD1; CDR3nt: TGCGCCAGCAGCTTGGACAGGGGGCAAACTGAAGCTTTCTTT; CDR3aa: CASSLDRGQTEAFF
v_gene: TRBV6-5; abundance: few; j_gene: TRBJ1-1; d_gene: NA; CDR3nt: TGTGCCAGCAGTTACTCCCAGACAGCCGAAGCTTTCTTT; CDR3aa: CASSYSQTAEAFF
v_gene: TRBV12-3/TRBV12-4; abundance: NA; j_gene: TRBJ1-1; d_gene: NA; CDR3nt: TGTGCCAGCAGGACCTTAGGTGAGGAAGCTTTCTTT; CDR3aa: CASRTLGEEAFF
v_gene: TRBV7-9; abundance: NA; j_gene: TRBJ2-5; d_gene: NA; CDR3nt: TGTGCCAGCAGCTCAGGGGGGTGGGAGACCCAGTACTTC; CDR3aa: CASSSGGWETQYF